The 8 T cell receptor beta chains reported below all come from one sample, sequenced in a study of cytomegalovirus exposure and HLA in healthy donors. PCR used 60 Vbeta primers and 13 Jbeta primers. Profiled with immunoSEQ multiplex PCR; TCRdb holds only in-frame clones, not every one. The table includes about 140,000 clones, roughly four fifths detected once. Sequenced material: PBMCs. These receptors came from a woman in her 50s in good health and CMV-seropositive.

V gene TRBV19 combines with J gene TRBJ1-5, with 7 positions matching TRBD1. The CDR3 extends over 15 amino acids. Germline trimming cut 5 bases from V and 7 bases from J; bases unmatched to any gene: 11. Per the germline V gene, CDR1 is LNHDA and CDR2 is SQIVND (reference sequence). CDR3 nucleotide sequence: TGTGCCAGTAGTCTCTTTCAGGGGGGTGGACAGCCCCAGCATTTT. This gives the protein CASSLFQGGGQPQHF.

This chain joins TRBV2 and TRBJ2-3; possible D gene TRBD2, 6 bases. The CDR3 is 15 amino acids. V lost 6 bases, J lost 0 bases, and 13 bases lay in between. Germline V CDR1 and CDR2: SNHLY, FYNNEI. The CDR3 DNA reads TGTGCCAGCAGCGTAGCGGAAGTGAGCACAGATACGCAGTATTTT. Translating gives CASSVAEVSTDTQYF.

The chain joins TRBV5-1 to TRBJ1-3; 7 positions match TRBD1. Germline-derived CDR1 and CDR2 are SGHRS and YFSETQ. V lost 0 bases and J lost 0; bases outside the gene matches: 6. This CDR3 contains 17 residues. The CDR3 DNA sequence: TGCGCCAGCAGCTTGGGATCGGGACAGAACTCTGGAAACACCATATATTTT. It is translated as CASSLGSGQNSGNTIYF.

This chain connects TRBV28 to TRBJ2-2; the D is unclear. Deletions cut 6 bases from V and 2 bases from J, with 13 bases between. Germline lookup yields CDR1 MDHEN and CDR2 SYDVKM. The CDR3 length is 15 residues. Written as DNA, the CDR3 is TGTGCCAGCAGACCCTTTGCAGATAACACCGGGGAGCTGTTTTTT. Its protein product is CASRPFADNTGELFF. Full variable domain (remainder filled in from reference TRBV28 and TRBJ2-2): DVKVTQSSRYLVKRTGEKVFLECVQDMDHENMFWYRQDPGLGLRLIYFSYDVKMKEKGDIPEGYSVSREKKERFSLILESASTNQTSMYLCASRPFADNTGELFFGEGSRLTVL.

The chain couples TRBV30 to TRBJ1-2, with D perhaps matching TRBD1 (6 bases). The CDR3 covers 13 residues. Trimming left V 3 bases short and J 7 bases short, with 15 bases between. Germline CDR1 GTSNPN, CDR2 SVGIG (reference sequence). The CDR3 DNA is TGTGCCTGGAGGTGGGACATAGGGGGTGGCTACACCTTC. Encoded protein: CAWRWDIGGGYTF.

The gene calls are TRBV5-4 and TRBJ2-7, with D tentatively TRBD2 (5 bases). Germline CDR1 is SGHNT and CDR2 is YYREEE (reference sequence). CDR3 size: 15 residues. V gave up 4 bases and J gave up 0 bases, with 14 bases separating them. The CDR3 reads CASSDGMVSSYEQYF. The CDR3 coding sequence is TGTGCCAGCAGCGACGGGATGGTGAGCTCCTACGAGCAGTACTTC.

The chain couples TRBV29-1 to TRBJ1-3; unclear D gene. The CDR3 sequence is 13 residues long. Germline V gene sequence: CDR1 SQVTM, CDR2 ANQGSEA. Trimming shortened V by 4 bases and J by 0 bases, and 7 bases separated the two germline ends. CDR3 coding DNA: TGCAGCGTTGTAGGGAGCTCTGGAAACACCATATATTTT. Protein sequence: CSVVGSSGNTIYF.

DNA for the CDR3: TGTGCCAGCAGACCAGGGTTTCAAGAGACCCAGTACTTC. Protein sequence: CASRPGFQETQYF. The rearrangement uses TRBV7-9 and TRBJ2-5, with D perhaps TRBD1 (5 bases). Trimming left V 6 bases short and J 2 bases short, with 10 bases between. Germline V gene lookup returns CDR1 SEHNR and CDR2 FQNEAQ (reference sequence). The CDR3 contains 13 residues.